This T cell receptor beta chain was sequenced in a study of T cell responses to AZD1222 COVID-19 vaccine. Germline loops: CDR1 SNHLY, CDR2 FYNNEI. This CDR3 is built from 16 residues. The trim removed 3 bases at V and 1 base at J, leaving 6 bases unmatched. Remarks on this clone: Its antigen is not identified.

General study points: Most donors were white British and more were female, and clonal diversity was possibly underestimated. Samples come after the peak T cell response, not at day 14.

Only in-frame clones appear in the TCRdb table, and some are missing; sequencing was by immunoSEQ multiplex PCR. Among roughly 190,000 clones, approximately 90% were seen once, and the ten largest hold approximately 1.7%. This sequence originates from an adult who received the AZD1222 COVID-19 vaccine. Here the sequenced sample was peripheral blood, taken 28 days after the second AZD1222 dose. The chain has TRBV2 and TRBJ2-3, with TRBD2 identical over 8 bases. The CDR3, as DNA: TGTGCCAGCAGTGATATACAGACTAGCGGCACAGATACGCAGTATTTT. This sequence encodes CASSDIQTSGTDTQYF.